Presented here are 17 T cell receptor beta chains from one specimen sequenced in a study of early T cells in non-severe SARS-CoV-2 infection. A single record per CDR3 protein comes from TCRdb applying MiXCR to the 5' RACE reads. The data show approximately 50,000 distinct CDR3 sequences, with roughly 8.8% seen just once and about 15% held by the top ten. The source material was whole blood. The receptors derive from an adult who was a healthcare worker with PCR-confirmed SARS-CoV-2 infection or an uninfected control (not recorded which).

This clonotype was counted at least ten times. As DNA, the CDR3 is TGTGCCAGCAGAGAAACATGGAACTATGGCTACACCTTC. Translating it yields CASRETWNYGYTF. The V gene is TRBV2, the J gene TRBJ1-2; D call uncertain. Germline assignment: CDR1 SNHLY and CDR2 FYNNEI. This CDR3 spans 13 amino acids. Between the trimmed V and J ends, which lost 6 bases and 2 bases, there was a span of 10 bases.

The chain combines TRBV6-2 or TRBV6-3 with TRBJ2-5, with D tentatively TRBD1 or TRBD2 (5 bases each). Germline assignment: CDR1 MNHEY and CDR2 SVGEGT. The V and J ends lost 5 bases and 4 bases respectively, with 14 bases between them. The CDR3 has 14 residues. CDR3 in amino acids: CASSRPGRLETQYF. The CDR3 nucleotides are TGTGCCAGCAGTCGTCCGGGACGCCTAGAGACCCAGTACTTC.

This clonotype was found a few times. Here the CDR3 reads CASSQGQGDTEAFF. The CDR3, as DNA: TGTGCCAGCAGCCAGGGACAGGGGGATACTGAAGCTTTCTTT. The chain recombines TRBV5-6 with TRBJ1-1; 11 bases are a match to TRBD1. J gave up 5 bases and V 4 bases, and 4 bases lay outside the gene matches. CDR3 length: 14 residues. Germline CDR1 is SGHDT and CDR2 is YYEEEE. Combining the CDR3 with reference TRBV5-6 and TRBJ1-1 gives the whole variable domain DAGVTQSPTHLIKTRGQQVTLRCSPKSGHDTVSWYQQALGQGPQFIFQYYEEEERQRGNFPDRFSGHQFPNYSSELNVNALLLGDSALYLCASSQGQGDTEAFFGQGTRLTVV.

The J gene is TRBJ2-1, the V gene TRBV6-2 or TRBV6-3; 9 nucleotides agree with TRBD1. With V trimmed by 2 bases and J by 4 bases, 3 bases remained unmatched. The CDR3 contains 15 residues. CDR1 and CDR2 from the germline V gene are MNHEY and SVGEGT. The CDR3 bases are TGTGCCAGCAGTTACGCACAGGGGGCATACAATGAGCAGTTCTTC. This encodes CASSYAQGAYNEQFF.

This clonotype was observed many times. The gene calls are TRBV2 and TRBJ2-7; tentative D call: TRBD1 (5 bases). Germline V gene lookup returns CDR1 SNHLY and CDR2 FYNNEI. Trimming left V 4 bases short and J 7 bases short, with 20 bases between. The CDR3 is 15 residues long. The CDR3 loop is CASSVSDIRASEQYF. The CDR3 DNA is TGTGCCAGCAGTGTGAGTGACATCAGGGCGTCAGAGCAGTACTTC.

This clonotype appeared a few times. The CDR3 DNA reads as TGTGCCAGCAGCTTAGCTGAAGGGACCCAGTACTTC. It codes for CASSLAEGTQYF. V usage is TRBV7-9 and J usage is TRBJ2-5; D remains ambiguous. In germline, CDR1 is SEHNR, CDR2 FQNEAQ (reference sequence). CDR3 length equals 12 residues. V gave up 0 bases and J gave up 7 bases, with 6 bases separating them.

This clonotype was observed at least ten times. The CDR3 DNA reads TGTGCCAGTAGGCGGACTAGCGGGAGCGATGAGCAGTTCTTC. It is translated as CASRRTSGSDEQFF. The rearrangement joins TRBV19 to TRBJ2-1, with 13 bases identical to TRBD2. The junction had 4 bases not matched to a gene; V was cut back by 6 bases and J by 8 bases. Germline V CDR1 and CDR2: LNHDA, SQIVND (reference sequence). The CDR3 loop spans 14 amino acids.

The rearrangement links TRBV4-1 to TRBJ1-5; no clear D. This CDR3 contains 15 residues. V was trimmed by 2 bases and J by 2 bases, leaving 10 bases between them. Germline CDR1 reads MGHRA; CDR2 reads YSYEKL. The CDR3 DNA reads TGCGCCAGCAGCCAACGTGGGGATGGCAATCAGCCCCAGCATTTT. It specifies CASSQRGDGNQPQHF.

This chain connects TRBV21-1 to TRBJ1-5; the D call TRBD1 from the table was never checked on the DNA. TRBV21-1 is recorded as a pseudogene. The length of the CDR3 is 16 residues. The CDR3 region is CASSTPGTDPNQPQHF. In DNA, the CDR3 is TGTGCCAGCAGCACCCCCGGGACAGACCCTAATCAGCCCCAGCATTTT.

This chain joins TRBV29-1 and TRBJ2-4; 8 bases match TRBD2. Germline CDR1 is SQVTM and CDR2 is ANQGSEA. This CDR3 contains 16 residues. Germline trimming cut 3 bases from V and 0 bases from J; bases unmatched to any gene: 7. The DNA of the CDR3 is TGCAGCGTTGATGGCAGCGGGAGCGGAGCCAAAAACATTCAGTACTTC. Amino acid sequence: CSVDGSGSGAKNIQYF.

For this clonotype: The conserved final phenylalanine or tryptophan is absent from the CDR3, which likely points to a read error. The CDR3 region is CASGQGNGPQHY. The CDR3 region has the DNA TGTGCCTCGGGACAGGGAAATGGGCCCCAGCATTAT. The chain recombines TRBV28 with TRBJ1-5, with 9 positions matching TRBD1. With 11 bases clipped from V and 9 bases from J, the junction kept 8 bases outside the gene matches. CDR3 length: 12 residues. Germline lookup yields CDR1 MDHEN and CDR2 SYDVKM.

This clonotype has at least ten counts. This chain links TRBV7-2 with TRBJ2-3; D possibly corresponds to TRBD2 (6 bases). Germline V gives CDR1 SGHTA, CDR2 FQGNSA. CDR3 length equals 13 residues. The germline V and J ends were trimmed by 5 bases and 2 bases, with 8 bases remaining between them. The DNA of the CDR3 is TGTGCCAGCAGCGCGGACTACACAGATACGCAGTATTTT. This sequence encodes CASSADYTDTQYF.

This clonotype has a count of ten or more. The chain carries TRBV5-1 and TRBJ2-5; TRBD2 matches at 12 bases. The length of the CDR3 is 16 residues. V lost 3 bases, J lost 5 bases, and 8 bases stayed unmatched. The germline CDR1 and CDR2 sequences are SGHRS and YFSETQ. CDR3 amino acids: CASSSGTSGPLETQYF. In nucleotides, the CDR3 is TGCGCCAGCAGCTCTGGGACTAGCGGGCCCCTTGAGACCCAGTACTTC.

Ten or more counts support this clonotype. The V call is TRBV24-1, the J call TRBJ2-3; TRBD2 matches at 8 bases. The V segment lost 6 bases and the J segment 4 bases; nucleotides outside the gene matches: 8. Germline V gene data show CDR1 as KGHDR and CDR2 as SFDVKD. The CDR3 has 15 residues. CDR3 coding DNA: TGTGCCACCAGTAGCGGGAGTACAACCGCAGATACGCAGTATTTT. It is translated as CATSSGSTTADTQYF.

J is TRBJ2-4 and V is TRBV29-1; 10 bases are shared with TRBD1. The V gene end was trimmed by 8 bases and the J gene end by 8 bases; junction bases not matched to a gene: 9. Germline CDR1 reads SQVTM; CDR2 reads ANQGSEA. The CDR3 contains 13 residues. Here the CDR3 DNA reads TGCAGCAGCGGGGGACAGGGGAACGACATTCAGTACTTC. As protein: CSSGGQGNDIQYF. Filled out from reference TRBV29-1 and TRBJ2-4, the complete variable domain reads SAVISQKPSRDICQRGTSLTIQCQVDSQVTMMFWYRQQPGQSLTLIATANQGSEATYESGFVIDKFPISRPNLTFSTLTVSNMSPEDSSIYLCSSGGQGNDIQYFGAGTRLSVL.

This clonotype was recorded many times. This chain uses TRBV3-1 with TRBJ2-1; 9 bases align to TRBD2. CDR3 size: 16 residues. The trim removed 4 bases at V and 1 base at J, leaving 5 bases unmatched. Germline loops: CDR1 LGHDT, CDR2 YNNKEL (reference sequence). CDR3: CASSPSSGASYNEQFF. The CDR3 DNA reads TGTGCCAGCAGCCCATCTAGCGGGGCTTCCTACAATGAGCAGTTCTTC.

About this clonotype: Since a much larger clone is just one base distant, this may be a read error. This sequence joins TRBV28 and TRBJ2-4; D is possibly TRBD1 (5 bases). The V end lost 10 bases, the J end lost 5 bases, and 9 bases lay between the germline ends. CDR3 length: 11 amino acids. CDR1 and CDR2 (germline): MDHEN, SYDVKM. DNA for the CDR3: TGTGCCACCCAGACAGAAAACATTCAGTACTTC. Its protein is CATQTENIQYF.